These 10 T cell receptor beta chains were all obtained from the same sample, sequenced in a study of control samples from healthy donors and cancer patients. Using immunoSEQ multiplex PCR, the repertoire was profiled, and TCRdb retains in-frame clones only, with some absent. The sample comprises around 130,000 clones, approximately 91% of which are singletons, and roughly 3.4% rests with the top ten. The sample taken for sequencing was blood. These receptors were collected from a man aged 50-59 years in good health.

This chain uses TRBV2 with TRBJ1-1; TRBD1 might be the D (5 bases). The CDR3 extends over 12 amino acids. CDR1 and CDR2 (germline): SNHLY, FYNNEI. Trimming removed 5 bases from V and 6 bases from J, with 10 bases in between. The CDR3 region is CASSYDSPEAFF. The CDR3 bases are TGTGCCAGCAGTTATGACAGCCCTGAAGCTTTCTTT.

The chain recombines TRBV19 with TRBJ2-1; D is ambiguous. V shed 7 bases and J shed 0 bases, with 10 bases lying between them. Germline CDR1 LNHDA, CDR2 SQIVND (reference sequence). The CDR3 has 14 amino acids. The CDR3 spells CASKGTNSYNEQFF. The CDR3 bases are TGTGCCAGTAAGGGAACCAACTCCTACAATGAGCAGTTCTTC.

The table lists this clone with a count of one. This sequence joins TRBV2 and TRBJ1-3, with D tentatively TRBD1 (6 bases). V lost 5 bases and J lost 3, with 14 bases in between. This CDR3 contains 15 residues. Germline V gene lookup returns CDR1 SNHLY and CDR2 FYNNEI. CDR3 protein: CASSLSQGFGNTIYF. The CDR3 DNA is TGTGCCAGCAGTCTATCACAGGGTTTTGGAAACACCATATATTTT.

This chain connects TRBV29-1 to TRBJ1-4, with D unresolved. The V gene's germline CDR1 is SQVTM and CDR2 ANQGSEA. This CDR3 comprises 11 residues. With 5 bases removed from V and 7 bases from J, the gap between germline ends came to 8 bases. The CDR3 region is CSVRQVEKLFF. CDR3 in DNA: TGCAGCGTTCGCCAAGTTGAAAAACTGTTTTTT.

The CDR3 DNA reads as TGTGCCAGCATCAGCGGAGGGGGCGCGCATCAGCCCCAGCATTTT. Its protein product is CASISGGGAHQPQHF. The rearrangement joins TRBV6-5 to TRBJ1-5; 7 bases agree with TRBD1. Germline V gene data show CDR1 as MNHEY and CDR2 as SVGAGI. J lost 5 bases, V lost 7 bases, and 11 bases had no gene match. This CDR3 spans 15 amino acids.

The chain couples TRBV28 to TRBJ2-5, with TRBD2 identical over 8 bases. J was trimmed by 1 base and V by 7 bases; bases with no gene match: 11. This CDR3 is 16 amino acids long. Germline V CDR1 and CDR2: MDHEN, SYDVKM. The CDR3 region has the DNA TGTGCCAGCATCCCTGGGCGGGGGGACCTCCAAGAGACCCAGTACTTC. This codes for CASIPGRGDLQETQYF.

This sequence joins TRBV28 and TRBJ2-5, with D perhaps being TRBD1 or TRBD2 (5 bases each). The CDR3 is 14 amino acids. CDR1 is MDHEN, CDR2 SYDVKM, per germline. Trimming removed 6 bases from V and 5 bases from J, with 16 bases in between. This CDR3 is CASSPILGTETQYF. CDR3 coding DNA: TGTGCCAGCAGCCCGATTCTGGGGACGGAGACCCAGTACTTC.

The rearrangement uses TRBV24-1 and TRBJ2-1, with 7 bases fitting TRBD1. The length of the CDR3 is 13 residues. In germline, CDR1 is KGHDR, CDR2 SFDVKD. J was trimmed by 6 bases and V by 9 bases; bases with no gene match: 7. The chain's CDR3 is CATEETGFNEQFF. In nucleotides, the CDR3 is TGTGCCACCGAGGAGACAGGGTTCAATGAGCAGTTCTTC.

The chain has TRBV3-1 (or the pseudogene TRBV3-2) and TRBJ1-5; D is ambiguous. Per the germline V gene, CDR1 is LGHDT and CDR2 is YNNKEL (reference sequence). There are 15 residues in the CDR3. V lost 5 bases, J lost 0 bases, and 11 bases lay in between. The CDR3 DNA sequence: TGTGCCAGCAGCGAAACGCGTACTAGCAATCAGCCCCAGCATTTT. Amino acids: CASSETRTSNQPQHF.

The chain employs TRBV4-2 and TRBJ2-5; 8 bases line up with TRBD1. Germline CDR1 and CDR2: LGHNA and YNFKEQ. With V trimmed by 1 base and J by 7 bases, 5 bases remained unmatched. The CDR3 totals 14 residues. The CDR3 DNA reads as TGTGCCAGCAGCCAAGTTTTGCAGGGGGCGACCCAGTACTTC. It is translated as CASSQVLQGATQYF.